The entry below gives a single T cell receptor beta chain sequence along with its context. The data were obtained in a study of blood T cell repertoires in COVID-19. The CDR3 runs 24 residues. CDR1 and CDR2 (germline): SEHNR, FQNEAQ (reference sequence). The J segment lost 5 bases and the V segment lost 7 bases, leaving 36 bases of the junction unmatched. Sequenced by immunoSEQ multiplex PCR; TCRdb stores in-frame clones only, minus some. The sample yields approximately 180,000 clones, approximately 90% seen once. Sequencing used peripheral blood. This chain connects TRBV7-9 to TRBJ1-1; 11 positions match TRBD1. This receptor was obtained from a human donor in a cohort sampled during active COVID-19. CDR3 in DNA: TGTGCCAGCACCAAAGGACCCTCTTGGGACAGGGGGAAGAATAGGGTCCCCCGATGGACTGAAGCTTTCTTT. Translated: CASTKGPSWDRGKNRVPRWTEAFF. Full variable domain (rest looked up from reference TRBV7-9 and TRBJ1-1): DTGVSQNPRHKITKRGQNVTFRCDPISEHNRLYWYRQTLGQGPEFLTYFQNEAQLEKSRLLSDRFSAERPKGSFSTLEIQRTEQGDSAMYLCASTKGPSWDRGKNRVPRWTEAFFGQGTRLTVV.